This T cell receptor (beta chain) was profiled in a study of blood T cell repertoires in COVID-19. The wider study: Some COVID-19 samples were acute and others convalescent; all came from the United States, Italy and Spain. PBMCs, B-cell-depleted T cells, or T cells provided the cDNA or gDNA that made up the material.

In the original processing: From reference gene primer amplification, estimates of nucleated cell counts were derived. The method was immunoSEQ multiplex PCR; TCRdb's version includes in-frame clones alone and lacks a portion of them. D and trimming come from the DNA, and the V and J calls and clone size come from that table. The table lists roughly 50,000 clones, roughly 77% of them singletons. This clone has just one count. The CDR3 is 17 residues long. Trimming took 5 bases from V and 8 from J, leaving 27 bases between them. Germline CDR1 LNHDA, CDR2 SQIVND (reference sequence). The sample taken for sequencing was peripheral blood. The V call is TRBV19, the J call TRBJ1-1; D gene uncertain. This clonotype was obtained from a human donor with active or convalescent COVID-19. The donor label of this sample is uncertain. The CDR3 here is CASSPRAPFAGFREAFF. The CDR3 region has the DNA TGTGCCAGTAGTCCACGTGCCCCTTTTGCGGGGTTTAGAGAAGCTTTCTTT.